The T cell receptor beta chain under discussion was sequenced for a study of CD8 T cells in ankylosing spondylitis. Study conclusions and caveats: What appeared characteristic of ankylosing spondylitis blood was a TCR beta motif of fewer than ten highly homologous variants. Reported data indicate significant enrichment of disease-linked clones within matched ankylosing spondylitis synovial fluid.

Germline loops: CDR1 SGHVS, CDR2 FQNEAQ. Trimming cost V 6 bases and J 0 bases, with 15 bases left between them. The CDR3 loop spans 16 amino acids. This clonotype occurred a few times. Its antigen is undetermined. TCRdb independently ran MiXCR on the 5' RACE reads; one entry per CDR3 protein. The table shows approximately 350,000 distinct CDR3 sequences, with 20% to 25% occurring only once. This chain connects TRBV7-8 to TRBJ2-1, with a possible D match to TRBD2 (5 bases). The receptor's source is a male donor with ankylosing spondylitis or in good health (not recorded which). Sequenced input: blood, either unsorted or a sorted T cell fraction (not recorded which). In nucleotides, the CDR3 is TGTGCCAGCAGGTCCTGGACTGCGAGCTCCTACAATGAGCAGTTCTTC. This encodes CASRSWTASSYNEQFF.